This T cell receptor (beta chain) was sequenced during a study of T cells in Graves' hyperthyroidism and ophthalmopathy. Study results and limitations: Blood also contained most expanded thyroid clonotypes above 0.001.

V was shortened by 7 bases and J by 4 bases, with 13 bases between the two germline ends. The CDR3 has 13 amino acids. CDR1 MNHNS and CDR2 SASEGT come from the germline V gene. The source material, RNA transcripts, was used to amplify TCR beta CDR3 regions. The HTBI primer set served for first-round RT-PCR of the TCR CDR3. TCRdb itself ran the multiplex PCR reads through MiXCR, one entry per CDR3 protein. The data show 540,000 or so distinct CDR3 sequences, less than 20% seen once. About this clonotype itself: Its antigen is as yet unknown. This may come from a read error, since a much larger clone is one base off.

The sequenced sample was blood. This sequence joins TRBV6-1 and TRBJ2-5; perhaps TRBD2 as D (5 bases). This TCR was sampled from a woman younger than 45 with Graves' hyperthyroidism. The CDR3 DNA is TGTGCCAGCAAAGAGCGGAGGCGAGAGACCCAGTACTTC. Its translation: CASKERRRETQYF.